One sample yielded the 13 T cell receptor beta chains listed below, sequenced in a study of cytomegalovirus exposure and HLA in healthy donors. Data came from immunoSEQ multiplex PCR; TCRdb stores just in-frame clones and leaves some out. The table lists 130,000 to 150,000 clones, 91% of them singletons. Sequencing was performed on PBMCs. The receptors here all came from a man between 18 and 29 years old in good health and CMV-seronegative.

This rearrangement joins TRBV7-3 to TRBJ2-5; 12 bases match TRBD2. J lost 5 bases, V lost 4 bases, and 5 bases had no gene match. This CDR3 region has 15 residues. Germline V gene data show CDR1 as SGHTA and CDR2 as FQGTGA. This chain's CDR3 is CASSSQGLAGETQYF. The CDR3 DNA sequence: TGTGCCAGCAGCTCACAGGGACTAGCGGGCGAGACCCAGTACTTC. The full variable domain, in which reference TRBV7-3 and TRBJ2-5 provide the parts outside the CDR3, is GAGVSQTPSNKVTEKGKYVELRCDPISGHTALYWYRQSLGQGPEFLIYFQGTGAADDSGLPNDRFFAVRPEGSVSTLKIQRTERGDSAVYLCASSSQGLAGETQYFGPGTRLLVL.

CDR3 bases: TGCGCCAGCAGCCAAGAAGTCGGAATGGGACAGTACACCGGGGAGCTGTTTTTT. This codes for CASSQEVGMGQYTGELFF. The V gene is TRBV4-3, the J gene TRBJ2-2, with 7 bases that match TRBD1. The length of the CDR3 is 18 residues. Germline V gene sequence: CDR1 LGHNA, CDR2 YSLEER. J lost 3 bases, V lost 0 bases, and 10 bases had no gene match.

The chain employs TRBV2 and TRBJ2-5, with 9 bases identical to TRBD1. Unmatched junction bases numbered 9, after V lost 5 bases and J lost 5 bases. This CDR3 comprises 15 residues. Germline V CDR1 and CDR2: SNHLY, FYNNEI. The CDR3 DNA reads as TGTGCCAGCAGTCTAACAGGGGGCTCTGGGGAGACCCAGTACTTC. It specifies CASSLTGGSGETQYF.

The gene calls are TRBV16 and TRBJ1-1; D unclear. The germline CDR1 and CDR2 sequences are KGHSY and FQNENV. The CDR3 has 16 residues. V was pared by 1 base and J by 0 bases, with 12 bases between. CDR3 loop: CASSQFPETMNTEAFF. The CDR3 DNA is TGTGCCAGCAGCCAATTCCCGGAGACTATGAACACTGAAGCTTTCTTT.

The chain couples TRBV6-5 to TRBJ1-4; perhaps TRBD1 as D (6 bases). The V and J ends lost 0 bases and 8 bases respectively, with 13 bases between them. Germline values: CDR1 MNHEY, CDR2 SVGAGI. The CDR3 loop spans 15 amino acids. The CDR3 DNA reads as TGTGCCAGCAGTTACTCCGGCAGGGGTGACGAAAAACTGTTTTTT. Protein product: CASSYSGRGDEKLFF.

As to this clone: Germline is not matched at one junction end, which may reflect a read error. The gene calls are TRBV7-9 and TRBJ1-2; possible D gene TRBD1, 6 bases. The CDR3 has 15 residues. Germline CDR1 is SEHNR and CDR2 is FQNEAQ (reference sequence). CDR3 amino acids: CASTLAGGTRDGYTF. CDR3 bases: TGTGCCAGCACCTTAGCGGGAGGGACAAGAGATGGCTACACCTTC.

This clone was seen more than once but under ten times. V gene TRBV6-1 combines with J gene TRBJ1-6; possible D gene TRBD1, 6 bases. Trimming pared 6 bases from V and 6 bases from J, leaving 15 bases between. Germline CDR1 MNHNS, CDR2 SASEGT. This CDR3 is 15 amino acids long. The CDR3 protein is CASSPQGSRNSPLHF. The CDR3, as DNA: TGTGCCAGCAGCCCCCAGGGGTCCCGTAATTCACCCCTCCACTTT.

The gene calls are TRBV10-3 and TRBJ2-5; 14 bases match TRBD2. Germline CDR1 and CDR2: ENHRY and SYGVKD. CDR3 length equals 16 residues. V gave up 10 bases and J gave up 2 bases; unmatched junction bases: 9. Here the CDR3 DNA reads TGTGCCACCGCGGAGACTAGCGGGGGGGGACAAGAGACCCAGTACTTC. Protein product: CATAETSGGGQETQYF.

The chain carries TRBV5-1 and TRBJ1-1; D possibly corresponds to TRBD1 (6 bases). Looked up from germline, CDR1 is SGHRS and CDR2 is YFSETQ. The V end lost 0 bases, the J end lost 0 bases, and 9 bases lay between the germline ends. The CDR3 length is 15 residues. Written as DNA, the CDR3 is TGCGCCAGCAGCTTGGGGGACACACTGAACACTGAAGCTTTCTTT. Translating gives CASSLGDTLNTEAFF.

The chain carries TRBV7-3 and TRBJ2-3; possibly TRBD2 for D (5 bases). This CDR3 has 14 amino acids. Germline V gives CDR1 SGHTA, CDR2 FQGTGA. The V and J ends lost 1 base and 7 bases respectively, with 12 bases between them. CDR3 sequence: CASSLKGALNTQYF. DNA for the CDR3: TGTGCCAGCAGCTTAAAGGGAGCGTTAAATACGCAGTATTTT.

This rearrangement joins TRBV7-2 to TRBJ2-3; D perhaps matches TRBD2 (5 bases). V was shortened by 5 bases and J by 6 bases, with 15 bases between the two germline ends. The CDR3 covers 14 residues. Germline values: CDR1 SGHTA, CDR2 FQGNSA. CDR3 nucleotides: TGTGCCAGCAGCCCCCGCGGGCACCCGGATACGCAGTATTTT. Encoded protein: CASSPRGHPDTQYF. The variable domain in full, completed from reference TRBV7-2 and TRBJ2-3, reads GAGVSQSPSNKVTEKGKDVELRCDPISGHTALYWYRQSLGQGLEFLIYFQGNSAPDKSGLPSDRFSAERTGGSVSTLTIQRTQQEDSAVYLCASSPRGHPDTQYFGPGTRLTVL.

The chain employs TRBV7-9 and TRBJ2-7; D is unresolved. Between the trimmed V and J ends, which lost 0 bases and 2 bases, there was a span of 11 bases. Germline V CDR1 and CDR2: SEHNR, FQNEAQ (reference sequence). CDR3 length: 15 amino acids. This CDR3 is CASSLAESPAYEQYV. For the CDR3, the DNA is TGTGCCAGCAGCTTAGCGGAGTCCCCGGCCTACGAGCAGTACGTC.

This clone was counted between two and nine times. V usage is TRBV30 and J usage is TRBJ1-4; D perhaps matches TRBD1 (5 bases). CDR3 length equals 14 residues. CDR1 and CDR2 (germline): GTSNPN, SVGIG (reference sequence). The V end was cut by 4 bases, the J end by 6 bases, with 15 bases between. Here the CDR3 reads CAWNVRDRYEKLFF. The CDR3 DNA is TGTGCCTGGAACGTCAGGGATCGATATGAAAAACTGTTTTTT.